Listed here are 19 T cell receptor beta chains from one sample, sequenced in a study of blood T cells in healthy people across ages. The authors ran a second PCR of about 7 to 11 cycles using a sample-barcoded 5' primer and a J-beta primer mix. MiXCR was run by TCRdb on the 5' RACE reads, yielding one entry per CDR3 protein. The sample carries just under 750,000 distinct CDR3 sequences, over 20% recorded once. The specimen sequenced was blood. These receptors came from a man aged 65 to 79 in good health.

The CDR3 region has the DNA TGTGCCAGCAGCTTAGAGTGGTCGTACGAGCAGTACGTC. Amino acid sequence: CASSLEWSYEQYV. The chain is built from TRBV7-9 and TRBJ2-7; the D is unclear. Trimming cost V 1 base and J 4 bases, with 8 bases left between them. The CDR3 contains 13 residues. The germline gives CDR1 SEHNR, CDR2 FQNEAQ (reference sequence).

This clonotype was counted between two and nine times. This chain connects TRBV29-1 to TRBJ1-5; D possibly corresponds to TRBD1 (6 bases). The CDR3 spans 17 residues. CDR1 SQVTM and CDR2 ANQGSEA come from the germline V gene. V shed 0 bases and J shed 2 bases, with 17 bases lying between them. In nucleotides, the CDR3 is TGCAGCGTTGAAGAGCCACTAAGGGGGGAAGGCAATCAGCCCCAGCATTTT. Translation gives CSVEEPLRGEGNQPQHF.

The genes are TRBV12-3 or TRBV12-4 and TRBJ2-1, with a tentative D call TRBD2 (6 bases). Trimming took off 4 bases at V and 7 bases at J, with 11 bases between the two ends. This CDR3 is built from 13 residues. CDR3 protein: CASSYRDWNEQFF. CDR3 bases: TGTGCCAGCAGTTACCGGGACTGGAATGAGCAGTTCTTC.

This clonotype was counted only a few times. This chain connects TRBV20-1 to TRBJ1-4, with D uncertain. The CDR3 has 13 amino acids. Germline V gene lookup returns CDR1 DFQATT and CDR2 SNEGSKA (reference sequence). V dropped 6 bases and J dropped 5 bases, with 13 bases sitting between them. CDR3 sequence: CSANGQTNEKLFF. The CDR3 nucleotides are TGCAGTGCAAATGGGCAGACGAATGAAAAACTGTTTTTT.

The CDR3 sequence is CASSLDPGGGTDTQYF. CDR3 bases: TGCGCCAGCAGCCTCGACCCTGGGGGGGGCACAGATACGCAGTATTTT. The rearrangement links TRBV5-1 to TRBJ2-3, with 7 bases aligning to TRBD2. CDR3 length: 16 residues. J was trimmed by 1 base and V by 4 bases; bases with no gene match: 9. The germline V gene encodes CDR1 SGHRS and CDR2 YFSETQ.

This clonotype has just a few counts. The CDR3 is CSAEDGSGETQYF. The DNA of the CDR3 is TGCAGTGCCGAAGACGGTTCAGGGGAGACCCAGTACTTC. The V and J genes are TRBV20-1 and TRBJ2-5, with D perhaps matching TRBD1 (5 bases). CDR1 is DFQATT, CDR2 SNEGSKA, per germline (reference sequence). CDR3 length: 13 residues. V lost 6 bases, J lost 5 bases, and 16 bases lay in between.

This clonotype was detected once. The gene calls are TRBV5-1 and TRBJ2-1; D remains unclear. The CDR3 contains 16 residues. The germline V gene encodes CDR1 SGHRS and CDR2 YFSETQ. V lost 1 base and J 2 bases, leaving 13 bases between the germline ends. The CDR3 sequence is CASSLPAVPTYNEQFF. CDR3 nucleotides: TGCGCCAGCAGCTTGCCGGCCGTTCCCACCTACAATGAGCAGTTCTTC.

CDR3 region: CASSLEYRKKETQYF. CDR3 DNA: TGTGCCAGCAGCTTAGAGTACAGGAAGAAAGAGACCCAGTACTTC. V usage is TRBV7-8 and J usage is TRBJ2-5, with a possible D match to TRBD1 (5 bases). The CDR3 runs to 15 residues. Trimming cost V 1 base and J 3 bases, with 12 bases left between them. Per germline, CDR1 SGHVS and CDR2 FQNEAQ. The full variable domain, rest sourced from reference TRBV7-8 and TRBJ2-5, is GAGVSQSPRYKVAKRGQDVALRCDPISGHVSLFWYQQALGQGPEFLTYFQNEAQLDKSGLPSDRFFAERPEGSVSTLKIQRTQQEDSAVYLCASSLEYRKKETQYFGPGTRLLVL.

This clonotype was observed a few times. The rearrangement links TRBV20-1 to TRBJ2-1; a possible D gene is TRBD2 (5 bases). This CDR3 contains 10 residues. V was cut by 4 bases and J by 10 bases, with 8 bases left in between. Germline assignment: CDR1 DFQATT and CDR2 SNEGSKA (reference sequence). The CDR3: CSAKREEQFF. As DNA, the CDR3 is TGCAGTGCTAAGAGGGAGGAGCAGTTCTTC.

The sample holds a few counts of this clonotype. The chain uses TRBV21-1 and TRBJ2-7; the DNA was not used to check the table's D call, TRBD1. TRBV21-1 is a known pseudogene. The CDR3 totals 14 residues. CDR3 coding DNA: TGTGCCAGCAGCAAAGTGCCGGGGCCCTACGAGCAGTACGTC. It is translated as CASSKVPGPYEQYV.

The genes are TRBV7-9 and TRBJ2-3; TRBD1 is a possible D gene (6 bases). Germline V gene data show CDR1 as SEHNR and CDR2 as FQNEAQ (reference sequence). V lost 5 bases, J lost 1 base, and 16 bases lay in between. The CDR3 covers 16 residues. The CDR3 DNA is TGTGCCAGCAGCCCCCTCCGACAGGCACGCACAGATACGCAGTATTTT. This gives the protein CASSPLRQARTDTQYF.

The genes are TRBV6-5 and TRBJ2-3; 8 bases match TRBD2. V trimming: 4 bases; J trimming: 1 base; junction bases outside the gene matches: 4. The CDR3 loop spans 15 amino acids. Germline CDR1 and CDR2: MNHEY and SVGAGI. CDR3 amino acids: CASSSGGAGTDTQYF. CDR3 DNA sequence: TGTGCCAGCAGTTCCGGGGGGGCCGGCACAGATACGCAGTATTTT.

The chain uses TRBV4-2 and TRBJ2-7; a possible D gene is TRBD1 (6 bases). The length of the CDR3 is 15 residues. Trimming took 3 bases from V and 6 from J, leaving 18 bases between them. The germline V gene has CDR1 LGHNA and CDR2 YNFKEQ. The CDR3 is CASSHNRDMDFEQYF. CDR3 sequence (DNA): TGTGCCAGCAGCCACAACCGGGACATGGATTTCGAGCAGTACTTC.

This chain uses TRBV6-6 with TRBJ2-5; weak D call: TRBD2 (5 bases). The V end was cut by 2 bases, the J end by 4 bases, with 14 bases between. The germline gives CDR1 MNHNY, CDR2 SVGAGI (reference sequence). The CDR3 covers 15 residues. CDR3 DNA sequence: TGTGCCAGCAGTTACGTACAGAGAGGGTTAGAGACCCAGTACTTC. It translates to CASSYVQRGLETQYF.

In DNA form, the CDR3 reads TGTGCCCACAGCTCCGGGGCTAGCGGGAGTCCAGATACGCAGTATTTT. It encodes CAHSSGASGSPDTQYF. The gene calls are TRBV10-3 and TRBJ2-3; 10 bases align to TRBD2. This CDR3 is 16 amino acids long. Germline CDR1 is ENHRY and CDR2 is SYGVKD. Trimming at V came to 11 bases and at J to 4 bases, leaving 15 bases not matched to a gene.

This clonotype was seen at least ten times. The DNA for the CDR3 is TGTGCCAGCAGCCACGGGCAGGAGCGTTACGAGCAGTACTTC. It translates to CASSHGQERYEQYF. This sequence joins TRBV6-6 and TRBJ2-7, with D unresolved. The CDR3 totals 14 residues. The germline gives CDR1 MNHNY, CDR2 SVGAGI (reference sequence). V was shortened by 6 bases and J by 4 bases, with 16 bases between the two germline ends.

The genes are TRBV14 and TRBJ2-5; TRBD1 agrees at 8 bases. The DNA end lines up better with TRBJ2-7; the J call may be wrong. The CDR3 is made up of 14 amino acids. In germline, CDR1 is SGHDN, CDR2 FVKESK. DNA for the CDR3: TGTGCCAGCAGCCCGACAGGGGACCGGGACGAGCAGTACTTC. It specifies CASSPTGDRDEQYF.

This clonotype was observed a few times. This CDR3 reads CASSLLAGGNEQFF. In DNA, the CDR3 is TGTGCCAGCAGTCTACTAGCGGGAGGGAATGAGCAGTTCTTC. The J gene is TRBJ2-1, the V gene TRBV7-9, with 13 positions matching TRBD2. J gave up 7 bases and V 6 bases, and 3 bases lay outside the gene matches. The CDR3 spans 14 residues. In germline, CDR1 is SEHNR, CDR2 FQNEAQ (reference sequence).

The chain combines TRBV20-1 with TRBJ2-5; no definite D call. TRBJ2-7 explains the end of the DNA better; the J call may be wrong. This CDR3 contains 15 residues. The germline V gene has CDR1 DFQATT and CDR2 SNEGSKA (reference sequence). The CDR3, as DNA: TGCAGTGCTAGAGATTCCCGGACGGTGTCCTACGAGCAGTACTTC. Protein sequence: CSARDSRTVSYEQYF.